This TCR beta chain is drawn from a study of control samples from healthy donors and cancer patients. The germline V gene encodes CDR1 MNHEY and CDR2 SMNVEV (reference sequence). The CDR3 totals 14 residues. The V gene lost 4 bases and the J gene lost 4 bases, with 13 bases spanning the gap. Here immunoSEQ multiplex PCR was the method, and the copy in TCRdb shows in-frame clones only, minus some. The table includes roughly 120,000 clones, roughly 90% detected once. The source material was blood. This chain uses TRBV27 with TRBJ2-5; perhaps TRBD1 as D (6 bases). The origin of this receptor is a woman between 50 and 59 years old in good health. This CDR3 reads CASSYNRDRETQYF. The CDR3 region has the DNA TGTGCCAGCAGTTATAACAGGGATCGAGAGACCCAGTACTTC.